This TCR beta chain is from a study of immune evolution from preneoplasia to lung adenocarcinoma. The protocol was immunoSEQ multiplex PCR, while the TCRdb copy is restricted to in-frame clones and leaves out a portion. The sample contains approximately 8,600 clones, 75% to 90% of which appear only once. Germline CDR1 reads MDHEN; CDR2 reads SYDVKM. The CDR3 totals 17 residues. With V trimmed by 5 bases and J by 0 bases, 12 bases remained unmatched. Histologic diagnosis was independently verified by two lung pathologists. This TCR came from a donor at least 70 years old with lung adenocarcinoma. The V and J genes are TRBV28 and TRBJ2-7; 8 nucleotides line up with TRBD1. The sample was FFPE minimally invasive lung adenocarcinoma tissue. CDR3 amino acids: CASSPSLGRGLSYEQYF. The CDR3 coding sequence is TGTGCCAGCAGTCCCTCGCTGGGCAGGGGGCTCTCCTACGAGCAGTACTTC.